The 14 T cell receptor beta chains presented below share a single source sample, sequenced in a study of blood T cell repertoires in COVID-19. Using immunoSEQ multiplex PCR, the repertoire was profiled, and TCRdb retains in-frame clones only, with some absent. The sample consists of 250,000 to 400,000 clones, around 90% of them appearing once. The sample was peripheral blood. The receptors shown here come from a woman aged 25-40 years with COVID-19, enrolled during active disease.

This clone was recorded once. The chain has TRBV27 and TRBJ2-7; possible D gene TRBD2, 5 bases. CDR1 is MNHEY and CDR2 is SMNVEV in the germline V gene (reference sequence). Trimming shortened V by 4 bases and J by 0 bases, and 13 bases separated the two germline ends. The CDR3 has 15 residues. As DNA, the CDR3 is TGTGCCAGCAGTTCCCTGTCGAGCGGCTCCTACGAGCAGTACTTC. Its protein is CASSSLSSGSYEQYF.

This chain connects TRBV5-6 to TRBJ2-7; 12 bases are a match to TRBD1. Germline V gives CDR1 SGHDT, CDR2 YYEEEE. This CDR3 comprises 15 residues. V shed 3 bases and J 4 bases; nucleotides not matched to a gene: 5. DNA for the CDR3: TGTGCCAGCAGCTCCCGGGACAGGGGGCTTTACGAGCAGTACTTC. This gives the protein CASSSRDRGLYEQYF. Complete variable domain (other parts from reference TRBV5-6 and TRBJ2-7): DAGVTQSPTHLIKTRGQQVTLRCSPKSGHDTVSWYQQALGQGPQFIFQYYEEEERQRGNFPDRFSGHQFPNYSSELNVNALLLGDSALYLCASSSRDRGLYEQYFGPGTRLTVT.

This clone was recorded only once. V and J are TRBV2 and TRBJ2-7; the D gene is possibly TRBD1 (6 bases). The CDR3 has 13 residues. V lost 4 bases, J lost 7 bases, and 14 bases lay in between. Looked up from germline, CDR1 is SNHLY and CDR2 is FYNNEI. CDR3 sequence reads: CASSAYKGGEQYF. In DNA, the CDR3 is TGTGCCAGCAGTGCTTATAAAGGGGGAGAGCAGTACTTC. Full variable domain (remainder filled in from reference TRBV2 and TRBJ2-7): EPEVTQTPSHQVTQMGQEVILRCVPISNHLYFYWYRQILGQKVEFLVSFYNNEISEKSEIFDDQFSVERPDGSNFTLKIRSTKLEDSAMYFCASSAYKGGEQYFGPGTRLTVT.

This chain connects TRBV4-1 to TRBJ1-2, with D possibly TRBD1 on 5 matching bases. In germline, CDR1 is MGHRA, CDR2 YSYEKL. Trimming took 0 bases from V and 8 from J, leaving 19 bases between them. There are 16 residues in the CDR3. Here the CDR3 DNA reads TGCGCCAGCAGCCAAGAAGGGGCGCTCGGGGACTCGGGCTACACCTTC. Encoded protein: CASSQEGALGDSGYTF.

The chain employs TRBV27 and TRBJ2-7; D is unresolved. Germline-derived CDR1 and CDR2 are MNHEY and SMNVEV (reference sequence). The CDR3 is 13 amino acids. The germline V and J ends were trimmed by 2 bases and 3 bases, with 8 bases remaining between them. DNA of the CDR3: TGTGCCAGCAGTTTAACAGATAACTACGAGCAGTACTTC. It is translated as CASSLTDNYEQYF.

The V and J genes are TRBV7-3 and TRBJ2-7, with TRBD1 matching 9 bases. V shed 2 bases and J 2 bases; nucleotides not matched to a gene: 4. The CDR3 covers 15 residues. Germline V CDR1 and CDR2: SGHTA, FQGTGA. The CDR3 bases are TGTGCCAGCAGCTTAGGGACAGGGTACCCCTACGAGCAGTACTTC. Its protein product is CASSLGTGYPYEQYF.

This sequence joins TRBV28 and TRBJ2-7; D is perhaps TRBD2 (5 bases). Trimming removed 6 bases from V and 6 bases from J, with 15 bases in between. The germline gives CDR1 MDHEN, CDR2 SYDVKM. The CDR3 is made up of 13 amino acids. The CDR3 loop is CASRGRLASEQYF. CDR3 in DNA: TGTGCCAGCAGGGGTAGGCTAGCCTCCGAGCAGTACTTC.

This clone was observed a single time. CDR3 sequence (DNA): TGTGCCAGCAGTAGGTTGACAGGGGCGAACACTGAAGCTTTCTTT. Its translation: CASSRLTGANTEAFF. V usage is TRBV28 and J usage is TRBJ1-1; 8 bases fit TRBD1. Germline values: CDR1 MDHEN, CDR2 SYDVKM. The V and J ends lost 5 bases and 1 base, in that order; junction bases with no gene match: 6. The CDR3 covers 15 residues.

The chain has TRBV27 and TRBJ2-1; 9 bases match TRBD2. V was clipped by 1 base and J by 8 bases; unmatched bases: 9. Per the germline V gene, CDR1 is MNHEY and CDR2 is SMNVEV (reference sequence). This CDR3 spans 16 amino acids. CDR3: CASSLLGSGSSHEQFF. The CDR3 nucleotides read TGTGCCAGCAGTTTATTAGGTAGCGGGAGTTCCCATGAGCAGTTCTTC.

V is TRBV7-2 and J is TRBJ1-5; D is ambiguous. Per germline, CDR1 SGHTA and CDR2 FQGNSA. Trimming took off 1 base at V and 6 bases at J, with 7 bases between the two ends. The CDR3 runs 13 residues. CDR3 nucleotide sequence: TGTGCCAGCAGCTTAGGGAGTGGTCAGCCCCAGCATTTT. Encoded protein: CASSLGSGQPQHF.

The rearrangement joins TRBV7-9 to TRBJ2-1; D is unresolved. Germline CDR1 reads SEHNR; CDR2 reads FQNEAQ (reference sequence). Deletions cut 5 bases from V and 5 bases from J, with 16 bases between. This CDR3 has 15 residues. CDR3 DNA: TGTGCCAGCAGCCTTCCGGGTAGCCAGCACAATGAGCAGTTCTTC. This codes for CASSLPGSQHNEQFF.

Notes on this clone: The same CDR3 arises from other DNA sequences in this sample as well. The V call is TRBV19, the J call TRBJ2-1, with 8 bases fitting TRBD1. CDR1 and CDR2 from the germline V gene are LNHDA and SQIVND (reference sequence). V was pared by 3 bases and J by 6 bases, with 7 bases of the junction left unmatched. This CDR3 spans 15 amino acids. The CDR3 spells CASSIRGQGFNEQFF. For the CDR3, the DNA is TGTGCCAGTAGTATCCGAGGACAGGGATTCAATGAGCAGTTCTTC.

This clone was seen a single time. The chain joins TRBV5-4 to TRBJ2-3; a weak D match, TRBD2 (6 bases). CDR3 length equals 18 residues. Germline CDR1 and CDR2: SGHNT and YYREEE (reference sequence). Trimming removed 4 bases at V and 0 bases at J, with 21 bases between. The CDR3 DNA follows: TGTGCCAGCAGCCGCGGGAACGCCCTAGCGCCGAGCACAGATACGCAGTATTTT. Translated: CASSRGNALAPSTDTQYF.

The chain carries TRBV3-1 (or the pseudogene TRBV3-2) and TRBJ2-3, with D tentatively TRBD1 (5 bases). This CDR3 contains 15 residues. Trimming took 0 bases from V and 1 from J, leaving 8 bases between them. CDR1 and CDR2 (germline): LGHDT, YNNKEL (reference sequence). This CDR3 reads CASSQEQVGTDTQYF. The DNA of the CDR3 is TGTGCCAGCAGCCAAGAACAGGTCGGCACAGATACGCAGTATTTT.